The 23 T cell receptor beta chains in this list originate from one sample, sequenced in a study of vaccination and CD4 T cells after COVID-19. These receptors' targets are unknown. Stated treatment: 10-day PBMC culture with coronavirus spike peptide pools or control peptides (ViraFEST assay). Researchers used the Oncomine TCR Beta short-read assay to sequence DNA from cultured CD4+ T cells. TCRdb re-called the PCR reads with MiXCR, one entry per CDR3 protein. The sample has some 13,000 distinct CDR3 sequences; 27% are singletons. The sequenced material came from CD4+ T cells from blood, cultured in vitro. Receptor source: a human donor who had recovered from COVID-19.

This clonotype was detected only a few times. The chain carries TRBV30 and TRBJ2-7; D possibly corresponds to TRBD2 (6 bases). V shed 3 bases and J shed 1 base, with 19 bases lying between them. CDR3 size: 16 residues. The germline CDR1 and CDR2 sequences are GTSNPN and SVGIG (reference sequence). CDR3 sequence: CAWRGGDVLFSYEQYF. Here the CDR3 DNA reads TGTGCCTGGAGGGGAGGAGATGTACTGTTTTCCTACGAGCAGTACTTC.

This chain joins TRBV4-1 and TRBJ1-1; D is undetermined. The germline V gene encodes CDR1 MGHRA and CDR2 YSYEKL. The CDR3 consists of 14 residues. Deletions cut 4 bases from V and 0 bases from J, with 9 bases between. The CDR3 region is CASSLKGLNTEAFF. The DNA for the CDR3 is TGCGCCAGCAGCCTTAAGGGCTTGAACACTGAAGCTTTCTTT.

The V gene is TRBV10-3, the J gene TRBJ2-5, with 8 bases aligning to TRBD1. Germline V gives CDR1 ENHRY, CDR2 SYGVKD. The CDR3 is 13 residues long. The V gene end was trimmed by 8 bases and the J gene end by 2 bases; junction bases not matched to a gene: 4. CDR3 residues: CAIGDRGQETQYF. The CDR3, as DNA: TGTGCCATCGGAGACAGGGGTCAAGAGACCCAGTACTTC.

This clonotype was found a few times. The chain combines TRBV18 with TRBJ1-2; D might be TRBD1 (6 bases). The CDR3 contains 13 residues. Germline CDR1 KGHSH, CDR2 LQKENI. With 2 bases removed from V and 7 bases from J, the gap between germline ends came to 11 bases. This CDR3 reads CASSPIQGLGYTF. In DNA form, the CDR3 reads TGTGCCAGCTCACCAATACAGGGACTTGGCTACACCTTC.

V and J are TRBV2 and TRBJ1-3; the D gene is possibly TRBD1 (5 bases). Trimming cost V 5 bases and J 2 bases, with 13 bases left between them. Per the germline V gene, CDR1 is SNHLY and CDR2 is FYNNEI. The CDR3 sequence is 15 residues long. Written as DNA, the CDR3 is TGTGCCAGCAGTAGGTCGGGACTCACTGGAAACACCATATATTTT. Protein sequence: CASSRSGLTGNTIYF. Variable domain in full (rest from reference TRBV2 and TRBJ1-3): EPEVTQTPSHQVTQMGQEVILRCVPISNHLYFYWYRQILGQKVEFLVSFYNNEISEKSEIFDDQFSVERPDGSNFTLKIRSTKLEDSAMYFCASSRSGLTGNTIYFGEGSWLTVV.

This chain joins TRBV2 and TRBJ1-3; TRBD1 might be the D (5 bases). Germline assignment: CDR1 SNHLY and CDR2 FYNNEI. V lost 4 bases and J lost 7, with 5 bases in between. The CDR3 extends over 11 amino acids. CDR3 residues: CASSGGNTIYF. The CDR3 DNA follows: TGTGCCAGCAGTGGGGGGAACACCATATATTTT. Filled out from reference TRBV2 and TRBJ1-3, the complete variable domain reads EPEVTQTPSHQVTQMGQEVILRCVPISNHLYFYWYRQILGQKVEFLVSFYNNEISEKSEIFDDQFSVERPDGSNFTLKIRSTKLEDSAMYFCASSGGNTIYFGEGSWLTVV.

The rearrangement uses TRBV5-1 and TRBJ1-2; D gene unclear. CDR3 length equals 14 residues. Trimming removed 0 bases from V and 2 bases from J, with 8 bases in between. Germline values: CDR1 SGHRS, CDR2 YFSETQ. CDR3 sequence reads: CASSLESANYGYTF. Here the CDR3 DNA reads TGCGCCAGCAGCTTGGAATCGGCGAACTATGGCTACACCTTC.

On this clonotype: No DNA is shown, since the ends of the CDR3 on it are uncertain; the CDR3 is the one TCRdb lists. The V gene is TRBV7-2, the J gene TRBJ1-5; TRBD1 reflects the table's D call only, with no check against the DNA. The germline CDR1 and CDR2 sequences are SGHTA and FQGNSA. The CDR3 comprises 22 residues, both ends counted. Here the CDR3 reads CASSFYICSAASGTGGNQPQHF.

This clonotype turned up a few times. The rearrangement uses TRBV29-1 and TRBJ2-5; maybe TRBD1 (6 bases). V was shortened by 5 bases and J by 7 bases, with 17 bases between the two germline ends. From germline, CDR1 is SQVTM and CDR2 ANQGSEA. This CDR3 comprises 13 residues. CDR3 region: CSVPGQSSGTQYF. The CDR3 bases are TGCAGCGTTCCTGGACAGTCATCGGGGACCCAGTACTTC.

The chain recombines TRBV20-1 with TRBJ2-7, with 8 bases identical to TRBD1. Germline V gene sequence: CDR1 DFQATT, CDR2 SNEGSKA (reference sequence). The CDR3 has 13 amino acids. Trimming at V came to 5 bases and at J to 4 bases, leaving 7 bases not matched to a gene. This CDR3 reads CSAPRDRMYEQYF. CDR3 in DNA: TGCAGTGCTCCCCGGGACAGGATGTACGAGCAGTACTTC.

Only a few counts were recorded for this clonotype. The rearrangement uses TRBV6-5 and TRBJ1-2; 8 positions agree with TRBD1. Losses at the gene ends were 0 bases for V and 0 bases for J; bases not matched to a gene: 15. Germline lookup yields CDR1 MNHEY and CDR2 SVGAGI. The CDR3 contains 20 residues. The CDR3 loop is CASSYSKAAGGNQANYGYTF. CDR3 in DNA: TGTGCCAGCAGTTACTCGAAGGCGGCAGGGGGCAACCAAGCTAACTATGGCTACACCTTC.

The V gene is TRBV12-3 or TRBV12-4, the J gene TRBJ2-1, with TRBD2 matching 9 bases. With 2 bases clipped from V and 6 bases from J, the junction kept 5 bases outside the gene matches. CDR3 length equals 15 residues. The CDR3 bases are TGTGCCAGCAGTTTAATGGCGGGGGGGCGCAATGAGCAGTTCTTC. As protein: CASSLMAGGRNEQFF.

This chain links TRBV12-3 or TRBV12-4 with TRBJ2-3, with 8 bases matching TRBD1. The junction had 5 bases not matched to a gene; V was cut back by 2 bases and J by 1 base. The length of the CDR3 is 16 residues. The DNA of the CDR3 is TGTGCCAGCAGTTTACGACAGGGGTCCCGCACAGATACGCAGTATTTT. Translating gives CASSLRQGSRTDTQYF.

As DNA, the CDR3 is TGTGCCAGCCGACAGGGGCGGATTTATGGCTACACCTTC. It translates to CASRQGRIYGYTF. The chain couples TRBV6-1 to TRBJ1-2; the match to TRBD1 covers 8 bases. CDR1 and CDR2 (germline): MNHNS, SASEGT. This CDR3 contains 13 residues. V lost 8 bases to trimming and J lost 5 bases; unmatched junction nucleotides: 7.

The V call is TRBV20-1, the J call TRBJ2-7; D is unresolved. The CDR3 is 13 residues long. With 1 base removed from V and 2 bases from J, the gap between germline ends came to 9 bases. The V gene's germline CDR1 is DFQATT and CDR2 SNEGSKA (reference sequence). The chain's CDR3 is CSARGQIPYEQYF. The CDR3 DNA reads as TGCAGTGCTAGAGGTCAGATACCCTACGAGCAGTACTTC.

This clonotype was seen only a few times. The chain links TRBV7-2 to TRBJ1-1, with a weak D call TRBD1 (6 bases). Germline CDR1 reads SGHTA; CDR2 reads FQGNSA. V lost 5 bases and J 3 bases, leaving 16 bases between the germline ends. This CDR3 contains 15 residues. Written as DNA, the CDR3 is TGTGCCAGCAGCGAATACAAAAACAGGGACACTGAAGCTTTCTTT. It specifies CASSEYKNRDTEAFF.

This chain uses TRBV12-5 with TRBJ1-5; no clear D. This CDR3 has 16 amino acids. Germline V gene sequence: CDR1 LGHNT, CDR2 FRNRAP. Trimming shortened V by 1 base and J by 0 bases, and 10 bases separated the two germline ends. Here the CDR3 reads CASGLAGGYSNQPQHF. The CDR3 DNA reads as TGTGCTAGTGGTTTGGCGGGTGGTTATAGCAATCAGCCCCAGCATTTT.

This clonotype has more than one count but fewer than ten. The gene calls are TRBV19 and TRBJ2-2; D is uncertain. This CDR3 has 15 amino acids. V lost 3 bases and J lost 5, with 13 bases in between. Germline values: CDR1 LNHDA, CDR2 SQIVND (reference sequence). The CDR3 here is CASSIPLRATGELFF. Here the CDR3 DNA reads TGTGCCAGTAGTATCCCCCTCCGTGCAACCGGGGAGCTGTTTTTT.

This clonotype was seen only a few times. V usage is TRBV29-1 and J usage is TRBJ1-1; D unresolved. The V gene's germline CDR1 is SQVTM and CDR2 ANQGSEA. V dropped 6 bases and J dropped 4 bases, with 18 bases sitting between them. This CDR3 is built from 14 residues. The CDR3 DNA sequence: TGCAGCGTAAAGCGGGGAGGGCTAAGCACTGAAGCTTTCTTT. It yields the protein CSVKRGGLSTEAFF.

J is TRBJ1-4 and V is TRBV7-9, with 7 bases identical to TRBD1. Germline V gives CDR1 SEHNR, CDR2 FQNEAQ (reference sequence). The V segment lost 4 bases and the J segment 8 bases; nucleotides outside the gene matches: 10. The CDR3 has 15 amino acids. The CDR3 DNA follows: TGTGCCAGCAGCTCTGATACAGGGGTTGGAGAAAAACTGTTTTTT. Translating it yields CASSSDTGVGEKLFF.

This clonotype appeared a few times. The chain joins TRBV7-9 to TRBJ2-5, with TRBD1 identical over 7 bases. V was clipped by 5 bases and J by 4 bases; unmatched bases: 4. The CDR3 extends over 13 amino acids. Germline CDR1 SEHNR, CDR2 FQNEAQ (reference sequence). The CDR3 sequence: CASSRQGGETQYF. Written as DNA, the CDR3 is TGTGCCAGCAGCAGACAGGGCGGAGAGACCCAGTACTTC.

The CDR3 nucleotides are TGTGCCAGCAGCCAGGATGCCAATCAGCCCCAGCATTTT. It yields the protein CASSQDANQPQHF. This chain links TRBV11-3 with TRBJ1-5; D is uncertain. Germline V gene lookup returns CDR1 SGHNT and CDR2 YENEEA. Trimming removed 5 bases at V and 3 bases at J, with 8 bases between. The CDR3 spans 13 residues.

The chain links TRBV7-9 to TRBJ1-2, with TRBD1 as a possible D gene (5 bases). CDR1 is SEHNR, CDR2 FQNEAQ, per germline (reference sequence). The CDR3 loop spans 13 amino acids. V lost 5 bases, J lost 7 bases, and 14 bases lay in between. The chain's CDR3 is CASSRVGGGGYTF. The CDR3 bases are TGTGCCAGCAGCCGCGTTGGGGGGGGTGGCTACACCTTC. The variable domain in full, with the rest retrieved from reference TRBV7-9 and TRBJ1-2, is DTGVSQNPRHKITKRGQNVTFRCDPISEHNRLYWYRQTLGQGPEFLTYFQNEAQLEKSRLLSDRFSAERPKGSFSTLEIQRTEQGDSAMYLCASSRVGGGGYTFGSGTRLTVV.